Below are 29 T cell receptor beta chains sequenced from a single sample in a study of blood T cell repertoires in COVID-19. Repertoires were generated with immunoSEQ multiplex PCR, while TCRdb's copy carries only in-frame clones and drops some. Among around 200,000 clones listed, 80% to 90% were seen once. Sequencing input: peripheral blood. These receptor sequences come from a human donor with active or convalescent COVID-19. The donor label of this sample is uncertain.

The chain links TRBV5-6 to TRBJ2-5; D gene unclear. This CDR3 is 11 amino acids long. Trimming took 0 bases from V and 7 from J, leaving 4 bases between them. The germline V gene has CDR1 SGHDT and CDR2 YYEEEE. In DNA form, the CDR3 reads TGTGCCAGCAGCTTGGCCGGGACCCAGTACTTC. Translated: CASSLAGTQYF. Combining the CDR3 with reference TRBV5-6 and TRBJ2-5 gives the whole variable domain DAGVTQSPTHLIKTRGQQVTLRCSPKSGHDTVSWYQQALGQGPQFIFQYYEEEERQRGNFPDRFSGHQFPNYSSELNVNALLLGDSALYLCASSLAGTQYFGPGTRLLVL.

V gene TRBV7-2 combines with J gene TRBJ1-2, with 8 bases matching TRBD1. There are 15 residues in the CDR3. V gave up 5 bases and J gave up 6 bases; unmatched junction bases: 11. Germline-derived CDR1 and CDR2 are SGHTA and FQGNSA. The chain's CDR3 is CASSPNVARGHGYTF. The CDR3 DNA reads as TGTGCCAGCAGCCCTAACGTTGCCAGGGGGCATGGCTACACCTTC.

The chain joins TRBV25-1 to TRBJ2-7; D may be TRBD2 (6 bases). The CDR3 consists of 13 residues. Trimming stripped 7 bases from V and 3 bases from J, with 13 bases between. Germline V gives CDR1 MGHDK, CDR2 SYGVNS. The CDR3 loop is CASTRAGGYEQYF. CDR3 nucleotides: TGTGCCAGCACTCGAGCCGGGGGCTACGAGCAGTACTTC.

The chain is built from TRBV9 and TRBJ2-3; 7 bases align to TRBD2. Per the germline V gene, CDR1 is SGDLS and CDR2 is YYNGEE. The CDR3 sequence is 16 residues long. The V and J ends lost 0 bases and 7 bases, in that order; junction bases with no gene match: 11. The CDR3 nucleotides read TGTGCCAGCAGCGTAGGGTGGCTAGCGGAGGCTAATACGCAGTATTTT. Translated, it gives CASSVGWLAEANTQYF.

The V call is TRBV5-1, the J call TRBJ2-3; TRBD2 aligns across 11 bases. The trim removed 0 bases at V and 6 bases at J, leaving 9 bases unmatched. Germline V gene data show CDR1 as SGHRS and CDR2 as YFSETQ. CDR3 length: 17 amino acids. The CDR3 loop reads CASSLGIAGGPQDTQYF. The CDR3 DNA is TGCGCCAGCAGCTTGGGGATAGCGGGGGGGCCTCAGGATACGCAGTATTTT.

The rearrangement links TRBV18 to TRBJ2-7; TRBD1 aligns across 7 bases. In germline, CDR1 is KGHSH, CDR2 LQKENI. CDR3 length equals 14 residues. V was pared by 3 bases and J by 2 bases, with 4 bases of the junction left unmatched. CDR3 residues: CASSPKQGTYEQYF. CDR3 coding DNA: TGTGCCAGCTCACCTAAACAGGGGACCTACGAGCAGTACTTC. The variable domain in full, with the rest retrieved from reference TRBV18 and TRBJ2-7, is NAGVMQNPRHLVRRRGQEARLRCSPMKGHSHVYWYRQLPEEGLKFMVYLQKENIIDESGMPKERFSAEFPKEGPSILRIQQVVRGDSAAYFCASSPKQGTYEQYFGPGTRLTVT.

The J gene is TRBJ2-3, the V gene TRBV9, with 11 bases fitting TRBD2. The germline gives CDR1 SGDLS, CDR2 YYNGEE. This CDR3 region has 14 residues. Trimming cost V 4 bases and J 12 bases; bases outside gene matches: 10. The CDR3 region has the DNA TGTGCCAGCAGCTTCCGTCCTAGCGGGGGGCCCCAGTATTTT. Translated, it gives CASSFRPSGGPQYF.

The CDR3 DNA reads TGCAGCGCTGTAACAGGGGCAGAGACCCAGTACTTC. Amino acid sequence: CSAVTGAETQYF. This chain joins TRBV29-1 and TRBJ2-5; TRBD1 agrees at 7 bases. The CDR3 spans 12 residues. V trimming: 7 bases; J trimming: 4 bases; junction bases outside the gene matches: 6. Germline V gene data show CDR1 as SQVTM and CDR2 as ANQGSEA. The full variable domain, rest sourced from reference TRBV29-1 and TRBJ2-5, is SAVISQKPSRDICQRGTSLTIQCQVDSQVTMMFWYRQQPGQSLTLIATANQGSEATYESGFVIDKFPISRPNLTFSTLTVSNMSPEDSSIYLCSAVTGAETQYFGPGTRLLVL.

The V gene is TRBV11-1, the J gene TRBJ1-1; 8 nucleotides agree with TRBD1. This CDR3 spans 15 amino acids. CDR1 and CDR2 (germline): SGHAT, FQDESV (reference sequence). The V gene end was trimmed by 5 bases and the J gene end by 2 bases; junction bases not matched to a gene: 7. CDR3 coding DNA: TGTGCCAGCAGCCCAGGGGCAGGGGGCAACACTGAAGCTTTCTTT. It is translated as CASSPGAGGNTEAFF.

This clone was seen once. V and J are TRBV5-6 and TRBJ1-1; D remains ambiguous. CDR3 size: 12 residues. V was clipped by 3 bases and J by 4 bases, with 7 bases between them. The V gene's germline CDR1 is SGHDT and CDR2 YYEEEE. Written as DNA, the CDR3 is TGTGCCAGCAGCTCTCCGGGCACTGAAGCTTTCTTT. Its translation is CASSSPGTEAFF.

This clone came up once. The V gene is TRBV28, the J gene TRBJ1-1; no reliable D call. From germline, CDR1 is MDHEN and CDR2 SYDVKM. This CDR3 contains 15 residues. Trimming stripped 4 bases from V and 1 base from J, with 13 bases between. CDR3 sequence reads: CASSSLKETNTEAFF. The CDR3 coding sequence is TGTGCCAGCAGTTCCTTAAAGGAGACGAACACTGAAGCTTTCTTT.

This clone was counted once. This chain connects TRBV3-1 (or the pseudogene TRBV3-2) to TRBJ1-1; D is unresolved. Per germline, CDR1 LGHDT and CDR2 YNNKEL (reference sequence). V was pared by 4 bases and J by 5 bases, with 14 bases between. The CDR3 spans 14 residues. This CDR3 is CASSLNAVQTEAFF. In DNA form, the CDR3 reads TGTGCCAGCAGCCTTAATGCGGTGCAGACTGAAGCTTTCTTT.

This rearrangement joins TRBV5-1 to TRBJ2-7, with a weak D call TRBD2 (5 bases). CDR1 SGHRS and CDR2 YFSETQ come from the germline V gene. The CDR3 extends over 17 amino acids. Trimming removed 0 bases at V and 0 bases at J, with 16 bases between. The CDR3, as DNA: TGCGCCAGCAGCTTGGCGTCGGGGTTGACAAGCTCCTACGAGCAGTACTTC. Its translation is CASSLASGLTSSYEQYF.

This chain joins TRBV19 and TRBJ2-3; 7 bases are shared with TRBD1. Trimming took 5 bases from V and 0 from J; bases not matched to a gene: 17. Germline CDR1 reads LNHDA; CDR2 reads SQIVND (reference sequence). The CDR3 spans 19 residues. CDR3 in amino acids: CASSRHRTGPFTSTDTQYF. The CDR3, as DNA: TGTGCCAGTAGTCGACACAGGACAGGCCCGTTCACTAGCACAGATACGCAGTATTTT.

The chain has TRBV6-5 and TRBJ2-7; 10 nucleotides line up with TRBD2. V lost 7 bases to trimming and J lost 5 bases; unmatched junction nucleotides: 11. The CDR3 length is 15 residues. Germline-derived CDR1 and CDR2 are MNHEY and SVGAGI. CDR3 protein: CASNGRTSGRNEQYF. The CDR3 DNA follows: TGTGCCAGCAATGGACGGACTAGCGGAAGGAACGAGCAGTACTTC.

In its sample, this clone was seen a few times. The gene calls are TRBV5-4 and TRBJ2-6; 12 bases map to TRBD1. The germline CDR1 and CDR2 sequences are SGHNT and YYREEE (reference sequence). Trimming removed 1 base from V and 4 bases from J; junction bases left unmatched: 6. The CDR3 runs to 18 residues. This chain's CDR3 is CASSLLGQGARGANVLTF. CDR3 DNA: TGTGCCAGCAGCTTGCTGGGACAGGGGGCGCGAGGGGCCAACGTCCTGACTTTC.

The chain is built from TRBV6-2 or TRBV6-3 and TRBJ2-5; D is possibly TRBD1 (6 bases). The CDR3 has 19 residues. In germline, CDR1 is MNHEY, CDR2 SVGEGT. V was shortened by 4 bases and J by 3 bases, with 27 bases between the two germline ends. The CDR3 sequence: CASSSGRQGSRYGKETQYF. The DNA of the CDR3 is TGTGCCAGCAGTTCTGGAAGGCAGGGGTCCCGCTACGGTAAAGAGACCCAGTACTTC.

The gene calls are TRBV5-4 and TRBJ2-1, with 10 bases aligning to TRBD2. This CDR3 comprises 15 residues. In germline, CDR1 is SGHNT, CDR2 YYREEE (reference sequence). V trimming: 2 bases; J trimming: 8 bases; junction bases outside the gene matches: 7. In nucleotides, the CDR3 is TGTGCCAGCAGCTTCCTAGCGGGAGTCTCGGATGAGCAGTTCTTC. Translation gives CASSFLAGVSDEQFF.

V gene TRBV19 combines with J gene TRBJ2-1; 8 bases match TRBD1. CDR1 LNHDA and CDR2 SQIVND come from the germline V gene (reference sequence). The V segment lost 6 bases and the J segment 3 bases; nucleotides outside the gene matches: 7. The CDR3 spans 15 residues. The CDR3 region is CASSLGQANYNEQFF. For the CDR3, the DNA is TGTGCCAGTAGCCTGGGACAGGCAAACTACAATGAGCAGTTCTTC.

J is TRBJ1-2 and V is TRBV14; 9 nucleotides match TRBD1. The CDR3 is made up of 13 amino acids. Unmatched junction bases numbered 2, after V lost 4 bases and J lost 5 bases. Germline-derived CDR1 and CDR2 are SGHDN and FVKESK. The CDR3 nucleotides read TGTGCCAGCAGCCCCGGGACAGGGTATGGCTACACCTTC. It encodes CASSPGTGYGYTF.

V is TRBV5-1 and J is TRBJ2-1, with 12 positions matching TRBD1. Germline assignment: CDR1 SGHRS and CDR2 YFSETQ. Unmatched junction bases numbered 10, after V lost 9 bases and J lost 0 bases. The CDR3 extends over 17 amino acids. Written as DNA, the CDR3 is TGCGCCATACCGGGACAGGGGGCTCCTCGCTCCTACAATGAGCAGTTCTTC. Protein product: CAIPGQGAPRSYNEQFF.

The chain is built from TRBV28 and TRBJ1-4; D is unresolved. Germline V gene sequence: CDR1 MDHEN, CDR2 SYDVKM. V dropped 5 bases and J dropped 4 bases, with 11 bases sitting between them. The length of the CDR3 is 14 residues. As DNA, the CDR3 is TGTGCCAGCAGTCGGGAGACCCTTAATGAAAAACTGTTTTTT. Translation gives CASSRETLNEKLFF.

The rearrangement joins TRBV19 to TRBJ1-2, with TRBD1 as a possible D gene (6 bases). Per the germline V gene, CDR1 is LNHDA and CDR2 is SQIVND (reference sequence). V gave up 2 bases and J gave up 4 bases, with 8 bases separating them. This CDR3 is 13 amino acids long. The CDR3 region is CASSINRAYGYTF. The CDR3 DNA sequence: TGTGCCAGTAGTATAAACAGGGCCTATGGCTACACCTTC.

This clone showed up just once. CDR3 residues: CASSSWTGGKRPLHF. Written as DNA, the CDR3 is TGTGCCAGCAGCTCGTGGACAGGGGGCAAGCGGCCCCTCCACTTT. The chain links TRBV11-1 to TRBJ1-6, with TRBD1 matching over 11 bases. Germline loops: CDR1 SGHAT, CDR2 FQDESV (reference sequence). This CDR3 is 15 amino acids long. V lost 4 bases and J lost 13; bases outside the gene matches: 9.

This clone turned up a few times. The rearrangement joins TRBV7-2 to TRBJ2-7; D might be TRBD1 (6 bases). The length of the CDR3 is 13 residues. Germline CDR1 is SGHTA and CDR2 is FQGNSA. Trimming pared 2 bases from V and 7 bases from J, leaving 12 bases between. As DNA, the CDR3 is TGTGCCAGCAGCTTATGGGGACAAGGGGAGCAGTACTTC. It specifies CASSLWGQGEQYF.

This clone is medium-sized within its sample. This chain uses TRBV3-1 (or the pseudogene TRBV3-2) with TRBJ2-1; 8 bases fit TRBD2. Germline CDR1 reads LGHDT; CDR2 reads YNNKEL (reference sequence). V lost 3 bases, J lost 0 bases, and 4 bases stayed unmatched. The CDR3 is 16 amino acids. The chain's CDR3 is CASSHLSGDSYNEQFF. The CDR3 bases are TGTGCCAGCAGCCACCTTAGCGGGGACTCCTACAATGAGCAGTTCTTC.

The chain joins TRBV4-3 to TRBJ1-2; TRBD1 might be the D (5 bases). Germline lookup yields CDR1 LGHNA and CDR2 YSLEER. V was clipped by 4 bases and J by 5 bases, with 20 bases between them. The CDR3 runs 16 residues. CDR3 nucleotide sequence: TGCGCCAGCAGCCTCTCCTTGGGGGGGACGCGGTATGGCTACACCTTC. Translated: CASSLSLGGTRYGYTF.

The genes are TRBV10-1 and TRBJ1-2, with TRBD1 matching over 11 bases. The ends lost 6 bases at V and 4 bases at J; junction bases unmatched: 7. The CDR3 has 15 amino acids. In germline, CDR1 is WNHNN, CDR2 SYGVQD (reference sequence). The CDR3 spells CASSPGTGGLYGYTF. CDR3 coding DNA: TGCGCCAGCAGCCCCGGGACAGGGGGTCTCTATGGCTACACCTTC.

CDR3 sequence reads: CASSSVGQGVSEAFF. CDR3 DNA: TGTGCCAGCAGTTCCGTGGGACAGGGGGTTTCTGAAGCTTTCTTT. The chain combines TRBV6-5 with TRBJ1-1, with 11 bases that match TRBD1. The CDR3 has 15 amino acids. In germline, CDR1 is MNHEY, CDR2 SVGAGI. The V and J ends lost 4 bases and 6 bases, in that order; junction bases with no gene match: 7.